This T cell receptor (beta chain) derives from a study of T cells after yellow fever vaccination. The V segment lost 3 bases and the J segment 5 bases; nucleotides outside the gene matches: 10. CDR1 is KGHSH, CDR2 LQKENI, per germline. The CDR3 consists of 16 residues. One entry per CDR3 protein, called by TCRdb with MiXCR from the 5' RACE reads. Of tens of thousands of distinct CDR3 sequences in the sample, 4.5% to 7.5% were seen once. In its sample, this clonotype was seen many times. The receptor's source is a man aged 18-30 years who received the YFV17D yellow fever vaccine. The source material was CD4+ T cells sorted from PBMCs, sampled around 15 days after the first yellow fever vaccination. The chain joins TRBV18 to TRBJ2-3; 8 nucleotides match TRBD2. The CDR3, as DNA: TGTGCCAGCTCACCCCGAACAGCGGGGGACGGAGATACGCAGTATTTT. It codes for CASSPRTAGDGDTQYF.